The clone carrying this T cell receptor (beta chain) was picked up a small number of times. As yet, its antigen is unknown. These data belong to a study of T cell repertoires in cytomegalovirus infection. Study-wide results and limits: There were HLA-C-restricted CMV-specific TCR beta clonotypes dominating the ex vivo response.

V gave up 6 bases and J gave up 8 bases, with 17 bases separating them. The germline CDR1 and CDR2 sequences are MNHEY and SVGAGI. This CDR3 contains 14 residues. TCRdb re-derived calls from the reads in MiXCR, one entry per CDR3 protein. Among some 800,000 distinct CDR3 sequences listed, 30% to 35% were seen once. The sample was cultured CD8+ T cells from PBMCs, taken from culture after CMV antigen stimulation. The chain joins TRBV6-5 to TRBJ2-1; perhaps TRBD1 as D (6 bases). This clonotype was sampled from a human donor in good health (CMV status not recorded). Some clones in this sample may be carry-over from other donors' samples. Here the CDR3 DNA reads TGTGCCAGCAGAAACTCAGGGGCTTTTCATGAGCAGTTCTTC. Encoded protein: CASRNSGAFHEQFF.